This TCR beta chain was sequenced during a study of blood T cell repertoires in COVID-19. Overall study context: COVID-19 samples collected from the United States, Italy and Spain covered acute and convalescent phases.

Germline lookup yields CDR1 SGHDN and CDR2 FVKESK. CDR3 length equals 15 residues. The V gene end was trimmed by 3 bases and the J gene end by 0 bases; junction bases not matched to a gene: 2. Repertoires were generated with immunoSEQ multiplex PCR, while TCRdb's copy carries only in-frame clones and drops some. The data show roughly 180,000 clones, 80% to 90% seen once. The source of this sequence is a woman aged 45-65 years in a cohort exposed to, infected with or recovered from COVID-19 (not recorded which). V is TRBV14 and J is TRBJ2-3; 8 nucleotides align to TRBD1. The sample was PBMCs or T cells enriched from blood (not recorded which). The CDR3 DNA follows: TGTGCCAGCAGCCAGGGGGACAGGAGCACAGATACGCAGTATTTT. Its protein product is CASSQGDRSTDTQYF.